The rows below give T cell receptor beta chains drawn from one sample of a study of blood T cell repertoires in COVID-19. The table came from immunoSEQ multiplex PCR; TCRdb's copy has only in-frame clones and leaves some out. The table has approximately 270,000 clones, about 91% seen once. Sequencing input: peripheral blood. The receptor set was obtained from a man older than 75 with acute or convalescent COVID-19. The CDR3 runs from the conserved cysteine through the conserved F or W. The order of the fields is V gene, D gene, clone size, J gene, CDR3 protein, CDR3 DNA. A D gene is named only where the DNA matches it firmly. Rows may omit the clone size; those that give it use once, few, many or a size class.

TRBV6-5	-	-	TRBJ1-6	CASSQGLGPLHF	TGTGCCAGCAGTCAGGGGCTGGGACCCCTCCACTTT
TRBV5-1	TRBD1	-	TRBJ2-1	CASSLAGQGVNNEQFF	TGCGCCAGCAGCTTGGCCGGACAGGGCGTAAACAATGAGCAGTTCTTC
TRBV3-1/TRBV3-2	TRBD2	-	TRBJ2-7	CASSQNPGGDYEQYF	TGTGCCAGCAGCCAAAATCCCGGGGGGGACTACGAGCAGTACTTC
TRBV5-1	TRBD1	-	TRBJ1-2	CASTGGDGYTF	TGCGCCAGTACAGGGGGTGATGGCTACACCTTC
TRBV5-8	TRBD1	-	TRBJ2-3	CASLQGKGISGTDTQYF	TGTGCCAGCTTACAGGGGAAGGGTATAAGTGGCACAGATACGCAGTATTTT
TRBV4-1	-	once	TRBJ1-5	CASSRTGQTNQPQHF	TGCGCCAGCAGCCGTACCGGACAGACAAATCAGCCCCAGCATTTT
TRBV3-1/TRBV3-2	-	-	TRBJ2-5	CASSQNRGRLETQYF	TGTGCCAGCAGCCAGAACCGAGGGAGGCTAGAGACCCAGTACTTC
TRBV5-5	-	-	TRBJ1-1	CASSLQAMNTEAFF	TGTGCCAGCAGCTTACAGGCAATGAACACTGAAGCTTTCTTT
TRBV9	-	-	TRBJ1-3	CASSVEATSGNTIYF	TGTGCCAGCAGCGTAGAAGCGACCTCTGGAAACACCATATATTTT
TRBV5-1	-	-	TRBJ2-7	CASSFGDEQYF	TGCGCCAGCAGCTTCGGAGACGAGCAGTACTTC
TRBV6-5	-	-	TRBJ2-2	CASRRHANTGELFF	TGTGCCAGCAGGAGACATGCGAACACCGGGGAGCTGTTTTTT
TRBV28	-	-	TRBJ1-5	CASQLFRSSNQPQHF	TGTGCCAGCCAGCTTTTCCGGAGCTCTAATCAGCCCCAGCATTTT
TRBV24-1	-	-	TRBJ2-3	CATRDHKGATDTQYF	TGTGCCACCAGAGACCACAAAGGGGCCACAGATACGCAGTATTTT
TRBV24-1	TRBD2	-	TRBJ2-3	CATSVASGGTDTQYF	TGTGCCACCAGTGTGGCTAGCGGGGGCACAGATACGCAGTATTTT
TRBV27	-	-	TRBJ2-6	CASSPPSSGANVLTF	TGTGCCAGCAGTCCCCCCTCCTCTGGGGCCAACGTCCTGACTTTC
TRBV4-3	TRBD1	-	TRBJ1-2	CASSQERGQVYGYTF	TGCGCCAGCAGCCAAGAAAGGGGACAGGTCTATGGCTACACCTTC
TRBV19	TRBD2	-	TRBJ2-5	CASSIVGGGEETQYF	TGTGCCAGTAGTATAGTTGGCGGGGGGGAGGAGACCCAGTACTTC
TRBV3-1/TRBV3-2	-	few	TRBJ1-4	CASSPLRAANEKLFF	TGTGCCAGCAGCCCCTTGCGGGCAGCTAATGAAAAACTGTTTTTT
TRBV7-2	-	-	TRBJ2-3	CASSRGPTGDTQYF	TGTGCCAGCAGCCGCGGGCCCACCGGGGATACGCAGTATTTT
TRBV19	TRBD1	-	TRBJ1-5	CASNMQGDQPQHF	TGTGCCAGTAACATGCAGGGGGATCAGCCCCAGCATTTT
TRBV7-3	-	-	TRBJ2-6	CASRPGLGSSGANVLTF	TGTGCCAGCAGGCCTGGGCTGGGTTCCTCTGGGGCCAACGTCCTGACTTTC
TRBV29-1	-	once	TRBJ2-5	CSVERGGQETQYF	TGCAGCGTTGAAAGAGGGGGCCAAGAGACCCAGTACTTC
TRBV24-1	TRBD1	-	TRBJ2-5	CATSDLRTGDQETQYF	TGTGCCACCAGTGATTTGAGGACAGGGGATCAAGAGACCCAGTACTTC
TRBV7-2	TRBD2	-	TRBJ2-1	CASSRSGSRNNEQFF	TGTGCCAGCAGCCGGAGCGGGAGTCGTAACAATGAGCAGTTCTTC
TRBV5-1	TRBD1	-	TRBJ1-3	CASSRGQGAAGNTIYF	TGCGCCAGCAGCCGCGGACAGGGCGCTGCTGGAAACACCATATATTTT
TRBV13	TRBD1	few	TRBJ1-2	CASSSGQGEADGYTF	TGTGCCAGCAGCTCCGGACAGGGGGAAGCGGATGGCTACACCTTC
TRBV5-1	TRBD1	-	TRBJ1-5	CASSLWTGSGQPQHF	TGCGCCAGCAGCCTGTGGACAGGATCAGGTCAGCCCCAGCATTTT
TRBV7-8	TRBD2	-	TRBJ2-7	CASSLGRGSTYEQYF	TGTGCCAGCAGCTTGGGGCGGGGGAGTACCTACGAGCAGTACTTC